A single sample is the source of the 17 T cell receptor beta chains below, sequenced in a study of memory CD8 T cells in hepatitis C reinfection. Time point specified: peak reinfection, 3 to 8 weeks after reinfection detection. No in vitro expansion preceded TCR sequencing of the sorted cells. TCRdb keeps only in-frame clones here, not all; method: immunoSEQ multiplex PCR. The profile shows around 47,000 clones, around nine tenths of them singletons. Source material: naive CD8+ T cells sorted from blood. The receptor source for this set is a man between 18 and 29 years old with hepatitis C virus infection.

This clone occurred a few times. The chain joins TRBV4-1 to TRBJ1-5; the D is unclear. This CDR3 is built from 15 residues. With 5 bases removed from V and 2 bases from J, the gap between germline ends came to 13 bases. Germline V gives CDR1 MGHRA, CDR2 YSYEKL. The CDR3: CASSEGRVGNQPQHF. The CDR3 coding sequence is TGCGCCAGCAGCGAAGGGAGAGTCGGCAATCAGCCCCAGCATTTT.

The CDR3 sequence: CASSVEGGGGEQYF. CDR3 nucleotides: TGTGCCAGCAGCGTAGAAGGAGGGGGCGGCGAGCAGTACTTC. V usage is TRBV9 and J usage is TRBJ2-7; D is possibly TRBD1 (7 bases). CDR1 and CDR2 (germline): SGDLS, YYNGEE. The V end was cut by 0 bases, the J end by 6 bases, with 13 bases between. The CDR3 runs to 14 residues.

The chain links TRBV29-1 to TRBJ2-1; TRBD1 is a possible D gene (5 bases). Germline V gene lookup returns CDR1 SQVTM and CDR2 ANQGSEA. Trimming cost V 6 bases and J 0 bases, with 21 bases left between them. The CDR3 has 17 amino acids. The DNA of the CDR3 is TGCAGCGTAGACTTGGTAGACAGCCAGAGCTCCTACAATGAGCAGTTCTTC. This gives the protein CSVDLVDSQSSYNEQFF.

This clone has just one count. The rearrangement joins TRBV7-9 to TRBJ2-5; 8 bases map to TRBD1. J gave up 4 bases and V 1 base, and 5 bases lay outside the gene matches. The germline CDR1 and CDR2 sequences are SEHNR and FQNEAQ (reference sequence). CDR3 length equals 15 residues. The CDR3, as DNA: TGTGCCAGCAGCTTAGTAGCAGGGGGCGGAGAGACCCAGTACTTC. It encodes CASSLVAGGGETQYF.

This chain links TRBV19 with TRBJ2-1; D unresolved. The germline V gene encodes CDR1 LNHDA and CDR2 SQIVND (reference sequence). The CDR3 extends over 16 amino acids. V lost 0 bases and J lost 0, with 9 bases in between. The CDR3 spells CASSIDAESSYNEQFF. CDR3 sequence (DNA): TGTGCCAGTAGTATAGATGCGGAGAGCTCCTACAATGAGCAGTTCTTC.

J is TRBJ2-4 and V is TRBV6-4; maybe TRBD1 (6 bases). Trimming took off 3 bases at V and 0 bases at J, with 21 bases between the two ends. Per germline, CDR1 MRHNA and CDR2 SNTAGT. This CDR3 is built from 19 residues. The CDR3: CASSELTGLILLAKNIQYF. In nucleotides, the CDR3 is TGTGCCAGCAGTGAGTTGACAGGCCTTATTCTATTAGCCAAAAACATTCAGTACTTC.

This chain links TRBV4-1 with TRBJ2-5, with no clear D. The V gene lost 5 bases and the J gene lost 2 bases, with 12 bases spanning the gap. CDR1 is MGHRA and CDR2 is YSYEKL in the germline V gene. CDR3 size: 14 residues. The CDR3 DNA reads TGCGCCAGCAGCGAAAGCCGGTTTCAAGAGACCCAGTACTTC. Translating it yields CASSESRFQETQYF.

This chain links TRBV19 with TRBJ2-7; a weak D match, TRBD1 (7 bases). Germline V lookup: CDR1 LNHDA, CDR2 SQIVND (reference sequence). The CDR3 sequence is 13 residues long. V was clipped by 3 bases and J by 6 bases, with 12 bases between them. CDR3 sequence reads: CASSISGGGEQYV. Written as DNA, the CDR3 is TGTGCCAGTAGTATTTCAGGGGGAGGCGAGCAGTACGTC.

Notes on this clone: At the DNA level, this CDR3 is encoded by other sequences in the same sample as well. This sequence joins TRBV19 and TRBJ2-1, with D tentatively TRBD2 (5 bases). Germline CDR1 LNHDA, CDR2 SQIVND (reference sequence). The CDR3 spans 18 residues. With 4 bases removed from V and 0 bases from J, the gap between germline ends came to 19 bases. CDR3 residues: CASSTYHRGGGSYNEQFF. The CDR3 DNA reads TGTGCCAGTAGTACTTATCACAGAGGAGGAGGCTCCTACAATGAGCAGTTCTTC.

V usage is TRBV21-1 and J usage is TRBJ2-1; TRBD2, as called in the table, went unchecked against the DNA. TRBV21-1 is marked as a pseudogene. CDR3 size: 17 residues. The CDR3 DNA sequence: TGTGCCAGCAGCACAAAGAGGGGACTAGCGGTTTACAATGAGCAGTTCTTC. This translates into CASSTKRGLAVYNEQFF.

The chain combines TRBV7-2 with TRBJ2-7; TRBD2 might be the D (5 bases). Trimming shortened V by 4 bases and J by 3 bases, and 13 bases separated the two germline ends. The CDR3 totals 14 residues. From germline, CDR1 is SGHTA and CDR2 FQGNSA. CDR3 bases: TGTGCCAGCAGCTCCCCCGAGGGTTTCTACGAGCAGTACTTC. Residues: CASSSPEGFYEQYF.

J is TRBJ1-5 and V is TRBV4-1; D is possibly TRBD1 (6 bases). Germline V gene sequence: CDR1 MGHRA, CDR2 YSYEKL. V was pared by 0 bases and J by 10 bases, with 13 bases between. The CDR3 runs 14 residues. CDR3 protein: CASSQDLGGRPQHF. CDR3 sequence (DNA): TGCGCCAGCAGCCAAGATCTGGGGGGGCGTCCCCAGCATTTT.

In the case of this clone: This CDR3 is also generated by other DNA sequences in the sample. V usage is TRBV7-9 and J usage is TRBJ1-1; 10 positions match TRBD1. The ends lost 5 bases at V and 3 bases at J; junction bases unmatched: 6. The germline gives CDR1 SEHNR, CDR2 FQNEAQ (reference sequence). The CDR3 covers 15 residues. The CDR3 sequence: CASSLGQGQHTEAFF. CDR3 coding DNA: TGTGCCAGCAGCCTGGGACAGGGGCAGCACACTGAAGCTTTCTTT.

The chain couples TRBV5-1 to TRBJ1-1, with D possibly being TRBD1 (6 bases). Germline-derived CDR1 and CDR2 are SGHRS and YFSETQ. Trimming removed 0 bases at V and 10 bases at J, with 19 bases between. CDR3 length equals 15 residues. In DNA form, the CDR3 reads TGCGCCAGCAGCTTGGAGGGGGGGGACCTTTCGATAGCTTTCTTT. Translation: CASSLEGGDLSIAFF. Using reference TRBV5-1 and TRBJ1-1 for the parts outside the CDR3, the full variable domain is KAGVTQTPRYLIKTRGQQVTLSCSPISGHRSVSWYQQTPGQGLQFLFEYFSETQRNKGNFPGRFSGRQFSNSRSEMNVSTLELGDSALYLCASSLEGGDLSIAFFGQGTRLTVV.

The chain combines TRBV29-1 with TRBJ2-3; possible D gene TRBD2, 5 bases. The CDR3 totals 13 residues. V lost 1 base to trimming and J lost 5 bases, with 10 bases between them. The germline gives CDR1 SQVTM, CDR2 ANQGSEA. The CDR3, as DNA: TGCAGCGTTGAAGCCCCCGGGGTAGATACGCAGTATTTT. Amino acid sequence: CSVEAPGVDTQYF.

This chain uses TRBV6-6 with TRBJ2-7; TRBD1 matches at 7 bases. V shed 2 bases, J shed 5 bases, and the junction held 6 bases outside the gene matches. The CDR3 consists of 14 residues. Germline V gene data show CDR1 as MNHNY and CDR2 as SVGAGI (reference sequence). CDR3 region: CASSYRQGWDEQYF. CDR3 in DNA: TGTGCCAGCAGTTACCGACAGGGATGGGACGAGCAGTACTTC.

The CDR3, as DNA: TGTGCCAGCAGCTTGAATCCGGGACTAGCACCCGAGCAGTACTTC. This codes for CASSLNPGLAPEQYF. This chain connects TRBV5-4 to TRBJ2-7, with 9 bases lining up with TRBD2. The germline CDR1 and CDR2 sequences are SGHNT and YYREEE (reference sequence). The V and J ends lost 1 base and 6 bases, in that order; junction bases with no gene match: 8. CDR3 length equals 15 residues.